This T cell receptor (beta chain) was documented in a study of blood T cell repertoires in COVID-19. Study overall: Samples of COVID-19 (acute and convalescent) were obtained from the United States, Italy and Spain.

The CDR3 runs 15 residues. Germline values: CDR1 LNHDA, CDR2 SQIVND (reference sequence). J was trimmed by 7 bases and V by 3 bases; bases with no gene match: 7. This study enrolled people aged 18 to 89 from about two dozen US geographic areas. Membership in each cohort depended on participant-reported clinical history. Within the 2 weeks before study entry, each person in the exposed group met a COVID-19 case. This table comes from immunoSEQ multiplex PCR, and its TCRdb copy is limited to in-frame clones, with some not included. The table includes a few hundred thousand clones, nearly 90% detected once.

This chain links TRBV19 with TRBJ2-1; 9 bases fit TRBD2. The sequencing sample was made of PBMCs or T cells enriched from blood (not recorded which). The sequence derives from a man aged 25-40 years who had been exposed to COVID-19. The CDR3 DNA sequence: TGTGCCAGTAGTATCTTAGCGGGGGCTGGGAATGAGCAGTTCTTC. Protein sequence: CASSILAGAGNEQFF.